The TCR beta chain under discussion was sequenced for a study of T cells in Graves' hyperthyroidism and ophthalmopathy. The wider study: The blood sample was taken at first diagnosis, before treatment began. The study's findings and limits: Blood samples included most of the expanded thyroid clonotypes exceeding 0.001. Ophthalmopathy was identified by the model a median about six months ahead of onset. Separating ophthalmopathy from stable hyperthyroidism was achieved by a 13 V-J model.

Germline loops: CDR1 SGHRS, CDR2 YFSETQ. The ends were cut back, 1 base at V and 3 bases at J, with 13 bases in the middle. The CDR3 loop spans 15 amino acids. Amplification of TCR beta CDR3 regions used RNA as the template. First-round RT-PCR of the TCR CDR3 relied on the HTBI primer set. Each CDR3 protein gets one entry after TCRdb re-called the multiplex PCR reads with MiXCR. Here the sample spans over 700,000 distinct CDR3 sequences, around 39% being singletons. A word on this clonotype: Its antigen is unknown.

The V gene is TRBV5-1, the J gene TRBJ2-5; D is undetermined. Sequences were obtained from blood. The sequence came from a man aged 18 to 29 with Graves' hyperthyroidism. This CDR3 is CASSLFPSAEETQYF. DNA of the CDR3: TGCGCCAGCAGCTTGTTCCCATCAGCAGAAGAGACCCAGTACTTC.